This entry is about one T cell receptor (beta chain). This specimen belongs to a study of neurological immune-mediated disorders. TCRdb passed the 5' RACE reads through MiXCR, listing each CDR3 protein once. The sample has about 38,000 distinct CDR3 sequences; about 9.9% are singletons. CDR1 and CDR2 from the germline V gene are DFQATT and SNEGSKA (reference sequence). The CDR3 runs to 16 residues. V was cut by 0 bases and J by 8 bases, with 20 bases left in between. Sequencing was done on a sample of CD4+ T cells from blood. V gene TRBV20-1 combines with J gene TRBJ2-1; TRBD2 is a possible D gene (7 bases). This clonotype originated in a young woman with HTLV-1-associated myelopathy (HAM/TSP). CDR3 sequence (DNA): TGCAGTGCTAGAGAGTTTAAAGTGGGGGGGGCGGATGAGCAGTTCTTC. Encoded protein: CSAREFKVGGADEQFF.